The rows below give T cell receptor beta chains drawn from one sample of a study of brain T cells in children with intractable seizures. Produced via immunoSEQ multiplex PCR; TCRdb's table is partial and in-frame only. Among around 340,000 clones, about 94% were seen once, and the ten largest hold 5% to 7%. This sample comprised peripheral blood, obtained less than 6 months after surgery. The receptors here all came from a boy in the first two years of life with tuberous sclerosis and intractable seizures. Each CDR3 is given with its conserved first and last residue. Fields, in order: clone size, J gene, D gene, V gene, CDR3 DNA, CDR3 protein. The D gene is left open where the match is weak. Size is stated for part of the rows, as once, few or many counts, or as a class when the clone is expanded.

NA	TRBJ1-1	NA	TRBV6-2/TRBV6-3	TGTGCCAGCAGTTACAGTGCGGTGAACACTGAAGCTTTCTTT	CASSYSAVNTEAFF
NA	TRBJ1-6	NA	TRBV27	TGTGCCAGCAGTTTAACAATCGGATCACCCCTCCACTTT	CASSLTIGSPLHF
NA	TRBJ1-2	NA	TRBV12-3/TRBV12-4	TGTGCCAGCAGTTCCCCGGAGGAGCGGGGCTACACCTTC	CASSSPEERGYTF
NA	TRBJ2-1	TRBD1	TRBV29-1	TGCAGCGTAGGGGACAGAGAATCTTACAATGAGCAGTTCTTC	CSVGDRESYNEQFF
NA	TRBJ2-5	TRBD2	TRBV24-1	TGTGCCACCAGTGATTTAAGAAGACTAGCGGGGGGCCTTAACCAAGAGACCCAGTACTTC	CATSDLRRLAGGLNQETQYF
once	TRBJ2-5	TRBD2	TRBV19	TGTGCCAGTAGTCTGAGGGGACTAGCGGGACAAGAGACCCAGTACTTC	CASSLRGLAGQETQYF
NA	TRBJ1-6	TRBD1	TRBV13	TGTGCCAGCAGCTTAGGCGGGGGACAGGGGAATTCACCCCTCCACTTT	CASSLGGGQGNSPLHF
NA	TRBJ1-2	NA	TRBV19	TGTGCCAGTAGTATAGATCGGGAGGCTAACTATGGCTACACCTTC	CASSIDREANYGYTF
NA	TRBJ2-7	TRBD2	TRBV10-1	TGCGCCAGCAGTGAGGGTCTAGCGGGGTACGAGCAGTACTTC	CASSEGLAGYEQYF
NA	TRBJ2-1	NA	TRBV27	TGTGCCAGCAGTTCCGGGGGGCGGCAGTTCTTC	CASSSGGRQFF
NA	TRBJ1-5	NA	TRBV10-1	TGCGCCAGCAGTGACGTTTGTGTTCAGCCCCAGCATTTT	CASSDVCVQPQHF
NA	TRBJ1-3	NA	TRBV28	TGTGCCAGCAGTTTAAGGGGCAGGTACATCTCTGGAAACACCATATATTTT	CASSLRGRYISGNTIYF
once	TRBJ1-1	NA	TRBV5-5	TGTGCCAGCAGCTTGGTTCTTTGGGATATGAACACTGAAGCTTTCTTT	CASSLVLWDMNTEAFF
NA	TRBJ2-7	NA	TRBV30	TGTGCCTGGAGTAAGGGGACCGTCTACGAGCAGTACTTC	CAWSKGTVYEQYF
NA	TRBJ1-6	TRBD1	TRBV18	TGTGCCAGCTCACCACACCGGGACAGGGCCGTGTCACCCCTCCACTTT	CASSPHRDRAVSPLHF
NA	TRBJ2-1	NA	TRBV27	TGTGCCAGCAGTTCGGACCTCAGGTTAGGCTCCTACAATGAGCAGTTCTTC	CASSSDLRLGSYNEQFF
NA	TRBJ1-1	NA	TRBV5-1	TGCGCCAGCAGCTCCCGGGACTTCAGAAACACTGAAGCTTTCTTT	CASSSRDFRNTEAFF
NA	TRBJ2-7	NA	TRBV2	TGTGCCAGCACCTTCGTTACGGATCCTTACGAGCAGTACTTC	CASTFVTDPYEQYF
NA	TRBJ1-2	NA	TRBV6-1	TGTGCCAGCAGTGAATACTTTGTGGGAAACTATGGCTACACCTTC	CASSEYFVGNYGYTF
NA	TRBJ2-7	TRBD2	TRBV4-1	TGCGCCAGCAGCCAAAGCGGGGGGGACTACGAGCAGTACTTC	CASSQSGGDYEQYF
NA	TRBJ2-7	NA	TRBV27	TGTGCCAGCAGTTTAAAGCCACCGTCCTACGAGCAGTACTTC	CASSLKPPSYEQYF
NA	TRBJ1-3	NA	TRBV10-1	TGCGCCAGCAGACCTGGAGAGGGCACTGGAAACACCATATATTTT	CASRPGEGTGNTIYF
NA	TRBJ1-6	NA	TRBV19	TGTGCCAGTAAGGGAACGGGATACGGTAATTCACCCCTCCACTTT	CASKGTGYGNSPLHF
NA	TRBJ1-1	NA	TRBV6-5	TGTGCCAGCACCCAGGGGTCTTGGACTGAAGCTTTCTTT	CASTQGSWTEAFF
NA	TRBJ2-1	TRBD2	TRBV7-7	TGTGCTAGCAGCCAAGTAGCGGGAGGGAGGAATGAGCAGTTCTTC	CASSQVAGGRNEQFF
NA	TRBJ2-3	TRBD2	TRBV24-1	TGTGCCACCAGTGATCCGCCCCGACTAGCGGGGCAACCGGATACGCAGTATTTT	CATSDPPRLAGQPDTQYF
NA	TRBJ2-3	NA	TRBV10-3	TGTGCCATCAGCGTCCAGGACTTAATCACAGATACGCAGTATTTT	CAISVQDLITDTQYF
NA	TRBJ2-3	TRBD1	TRBV18	TGTGCCAGCTCACTTCTGGACAGGTACACAGATACGCAGTATTTT	CASSLLDRYTDTQYF
once	TRBJ2-3	TRBD1	TRBV6-2/TRBV6-3	TGTGCCAGCAGCCTCGGGGACAGGGACCTCACAGATACGCAGTATTTT	CASSLGDRDLTDTQYF
NA	TRBJ1-4	NA	TRBV19	TGTGCCAGTAGTATTTCCATTAATGAAAAACTGTTTTTT	CASSISINEKLFF
NA	TRBJ2-7	NA	TRBV9	TGTGCCAGCAGCGGGACAGCATCCTACGAGCAGTACTTC	CASSGTASYEQYF
NA	TRBJ2-3	TRBD2	TRBV6-5	TGTGCCAGCAGCCGTCTAGCGGGGTCTTCTACGCAGTATTTT	CASSRLAGSSTQYF
NA	TRBJ2-7	NA	TRBV24-1	TGTGCCACCAGTGATTGGCCCCAGGGCCTGGCGGATTGCTACGAGCAGTACTTC	CATSDWPQGLADCYEQYF
NA	TRBJ2-3	NA	TRBV5-1	TGCGCCAGCAGAGAGATACCTAGCACAGATACGCAGTATTTT	CASREIPSTDTQYF
NA	TRBJ2-5	NA	TRBV5-6	TGTGCCAGCAAACATACTAGGACAGAGACCCAGTACTTC	CASKHTRTETQYF
NA	TRBJ2-1	TRBD2	TRBV7-6	TGTGCCAGCAGCCGCCTGGCTAGCGGGGGGGCCGGGTACAATGAGCAGTTCTTC	CASSRLASGGAGYNEQFF
NA	TRBJ1-2	NA	TRBV7-2	TGTGCCAGCAGCTTAGAGGTCGGGTACTATGGCTACACCTTC	CASSLEVGYYGYTF